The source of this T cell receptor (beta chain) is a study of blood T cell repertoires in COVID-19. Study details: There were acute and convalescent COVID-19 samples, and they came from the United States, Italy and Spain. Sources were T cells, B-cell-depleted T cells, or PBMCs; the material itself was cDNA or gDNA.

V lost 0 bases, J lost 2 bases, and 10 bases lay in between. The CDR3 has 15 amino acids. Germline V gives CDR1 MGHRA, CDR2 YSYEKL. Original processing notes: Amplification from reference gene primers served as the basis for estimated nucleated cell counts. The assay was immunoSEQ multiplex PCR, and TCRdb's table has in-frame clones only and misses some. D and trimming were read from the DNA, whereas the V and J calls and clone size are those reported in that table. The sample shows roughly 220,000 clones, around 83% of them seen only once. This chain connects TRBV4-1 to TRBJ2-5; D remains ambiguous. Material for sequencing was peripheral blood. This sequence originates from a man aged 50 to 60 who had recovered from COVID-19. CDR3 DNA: TGCGCCAGCAGCCAAGATGGCCAGTTACAAGAGACCCAGTACTTC. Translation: CASSQDGQLQETQYF.